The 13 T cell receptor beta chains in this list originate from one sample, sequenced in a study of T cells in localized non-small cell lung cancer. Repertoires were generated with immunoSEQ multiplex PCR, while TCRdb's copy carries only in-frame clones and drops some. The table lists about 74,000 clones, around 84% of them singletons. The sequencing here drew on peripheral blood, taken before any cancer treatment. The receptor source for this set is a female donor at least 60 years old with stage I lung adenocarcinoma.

CDR3 amino acids: CASSGQHRAAGYTF. CDR3 nucleotides: TGTGCCAGCAGTGGGCAACACAGGGCGGCCGGCTACACCTTC. The genes are TRBV6-1 and TRBJ1-2, with D tentatively TRBD1 (6 bases). This CDR3 region has 14 residues. V lost 4 bases, J lost 8 bases, and 17 bases lay in between. Germline CDR1 MNHNS, CDR2 SASEGT.

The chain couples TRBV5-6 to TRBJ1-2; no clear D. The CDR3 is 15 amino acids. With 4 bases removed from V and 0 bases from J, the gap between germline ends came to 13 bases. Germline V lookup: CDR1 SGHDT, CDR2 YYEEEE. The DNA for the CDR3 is TGTGCCAGCAGCGGGAAGTACGTGGCTAACTATGGCTACACCTTC. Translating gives CASSGKYVANYGYTF. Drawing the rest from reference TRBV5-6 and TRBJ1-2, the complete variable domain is DAGVTQSPTHLIKTRGQQVTLRCSPKSGHDTVSWYQQALGQGPQFIFQYYEEEERQRGNFPDRFSGHQFPNYSSELNVNALLLGDSALYLCASSGKYVANYGYTFGSGTRLTVV.

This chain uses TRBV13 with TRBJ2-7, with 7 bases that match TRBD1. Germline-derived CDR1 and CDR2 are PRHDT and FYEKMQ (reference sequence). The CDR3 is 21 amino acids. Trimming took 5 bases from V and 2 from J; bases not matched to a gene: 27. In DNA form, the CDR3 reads TGTGCCAGCAGCCGAATTGGGCACCGGGACAGTCGCAATTTCTCCCCCTACGAGCAGTACTTC. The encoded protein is CASSRIGHRDSRNFSPYEQYF.

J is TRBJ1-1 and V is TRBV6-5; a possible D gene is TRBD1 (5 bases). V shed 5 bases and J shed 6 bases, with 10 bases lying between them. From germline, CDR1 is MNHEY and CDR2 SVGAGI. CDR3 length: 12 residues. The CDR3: CASSRGISEAFF. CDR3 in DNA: TGTGCCAGCAGTCGGGGGATCTCTGAAGCTTTCTTT.

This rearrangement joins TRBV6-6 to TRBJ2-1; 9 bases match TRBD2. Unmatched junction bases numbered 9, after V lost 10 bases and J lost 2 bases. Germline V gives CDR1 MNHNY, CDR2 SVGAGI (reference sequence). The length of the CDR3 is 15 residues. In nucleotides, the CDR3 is TGTGCCACCCGAGGGGGCGGGGGGGCCTACAATGAGCAGTTCTTC. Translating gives CATRGGGGAYNEQFF.

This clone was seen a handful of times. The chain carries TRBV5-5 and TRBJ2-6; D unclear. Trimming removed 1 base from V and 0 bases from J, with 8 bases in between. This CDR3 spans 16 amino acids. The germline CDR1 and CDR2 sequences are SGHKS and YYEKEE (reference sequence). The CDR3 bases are TGTGCCAGCAGCTTGTTATTGGTCTCTGGGGCCAACGTCCTGACTTTC. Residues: CASSLLLVSGANVLTF.

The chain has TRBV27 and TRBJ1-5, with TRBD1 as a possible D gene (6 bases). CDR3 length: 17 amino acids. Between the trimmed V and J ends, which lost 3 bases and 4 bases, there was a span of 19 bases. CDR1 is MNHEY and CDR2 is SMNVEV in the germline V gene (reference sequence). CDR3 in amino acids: CASSLSRWTVGNQPQHF. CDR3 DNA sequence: TGTGCCAGCAGTTTGTCCCGCTGGACAGTCGGGAATCAGCCCCAGCATTTT.

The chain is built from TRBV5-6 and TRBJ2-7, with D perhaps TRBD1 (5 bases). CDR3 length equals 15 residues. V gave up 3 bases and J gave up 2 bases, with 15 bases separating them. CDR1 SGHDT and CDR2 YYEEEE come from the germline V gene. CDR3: CASSYRRTLTYEQYF. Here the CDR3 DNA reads TGTGCCAGCAGCTATCGAAGGACACTTACCTACGAGCAGTACTTC.

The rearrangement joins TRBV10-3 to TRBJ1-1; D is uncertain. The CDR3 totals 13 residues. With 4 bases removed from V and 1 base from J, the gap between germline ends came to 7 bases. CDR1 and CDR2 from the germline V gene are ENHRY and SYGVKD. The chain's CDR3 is CAISGPGNTEAFF. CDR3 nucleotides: TGTGCCATCAGTGGCCCCGGGAACACTGAAGCTTTCTTT.

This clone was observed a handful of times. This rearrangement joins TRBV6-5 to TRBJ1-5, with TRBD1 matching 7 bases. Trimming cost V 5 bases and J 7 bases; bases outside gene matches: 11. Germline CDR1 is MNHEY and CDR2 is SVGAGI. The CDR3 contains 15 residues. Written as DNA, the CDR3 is TGTGCCAGCAGTACTCTTCAGGGGGGTTTCCAGCCCCAGCATTTT. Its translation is CASSTLQGGFQPQHF.

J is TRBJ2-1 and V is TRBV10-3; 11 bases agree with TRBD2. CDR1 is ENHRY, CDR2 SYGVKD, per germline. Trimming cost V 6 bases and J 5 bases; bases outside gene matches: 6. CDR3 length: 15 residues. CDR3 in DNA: TGTGCCATCAGCCCGGGACTAGCGGCACACAATGAGCAGTTCTTC. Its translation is CAISPGLAAHNEQFF.

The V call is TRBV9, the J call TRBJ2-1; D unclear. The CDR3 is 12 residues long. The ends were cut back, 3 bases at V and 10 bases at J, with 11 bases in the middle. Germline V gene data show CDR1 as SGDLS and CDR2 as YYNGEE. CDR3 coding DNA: TGTGCCAGCAGCGCTGCCGGTCGGGAGCAGTTCTTC. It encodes CASSAAGREQFF.

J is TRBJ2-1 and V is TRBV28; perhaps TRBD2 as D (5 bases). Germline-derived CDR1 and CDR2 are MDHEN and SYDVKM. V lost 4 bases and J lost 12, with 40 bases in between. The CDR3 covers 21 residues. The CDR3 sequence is CASSSHLRGFRVSVEFRRQFF. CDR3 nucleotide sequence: TGTGCCAGCAGTTCTCATCTTCGGGGTTTCCGGGTGTCGGTAGAATTCAGAAGGCAGTTCTTC.